Included here is one T cell receptor beta chain sequence, with context. Antigen specificity is unknown. This table comes from immunoSEQ multiplex PCR, and its TCRdb copy is limited to in-frame clones, with some not included. This repertoire shows about 580,000 clones, roughly 98% found once; its top ten account for 0.3%. This sample was taken from a study of shared clonotypes between healthy human individuals. Only CD45RO-negative cells positively selected for CCR7 counted as naive CD8 cells, so terminally differentiated effector memory CD45RA+ cells were excluded. The CDR3 covers 16 residues. Per the germline V gene, CDR1 is MNHEY and CDR2 is SMNVEV (reference sequence). J gave up 2 bases and V 3 bases, and 5 bases lay outside the gene matches. Study outcomes and limitations: Memory subsets had estimated richness that was generally smaller than that of naive subsets.

This receptor was obtained from a man aged 30 to 45 in good health. The specimen was naive CD8+ T cells sorted from blood. The gene calls are TRBV27 and TRBJ2-7; 12 nucleotides agree with TRBD2. The CDR3 bases are TGTGCCAGCAGTTTCAGACTAGCGGGAGAGACCTACGAGCAGTACTTC. Translated: CASSFRLAGETYEQYF.